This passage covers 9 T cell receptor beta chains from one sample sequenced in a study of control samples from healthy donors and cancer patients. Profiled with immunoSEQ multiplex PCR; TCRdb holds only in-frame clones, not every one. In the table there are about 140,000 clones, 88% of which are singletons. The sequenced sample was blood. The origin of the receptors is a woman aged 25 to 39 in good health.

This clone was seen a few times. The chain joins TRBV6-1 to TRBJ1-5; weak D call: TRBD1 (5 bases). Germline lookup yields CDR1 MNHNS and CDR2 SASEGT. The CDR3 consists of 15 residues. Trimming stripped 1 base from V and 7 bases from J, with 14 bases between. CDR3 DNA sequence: TGTGCCAGCAGTGAAGGCGGCGGGGGAGGGCAGCCCCAGCATTTT. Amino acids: CASSEGGGGGQPQHF.

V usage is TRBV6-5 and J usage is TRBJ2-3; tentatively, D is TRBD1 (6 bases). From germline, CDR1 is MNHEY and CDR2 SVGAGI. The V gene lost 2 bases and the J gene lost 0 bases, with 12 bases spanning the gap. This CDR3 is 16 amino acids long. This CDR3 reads CASSYLAGESTDTQYF. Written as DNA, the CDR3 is TGTGCCAGCAGTTACCTGGCAGGGGAGAGCACAGATACGCAGTATTTT.

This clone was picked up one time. DNA of the CDR3: TGCAGCTGCAGGCAGCACAGCTATGGCTACACCTTC. Residues: CSCRQHSYGYTF. The chain has TRBV29-1 and TRBJ1-2; D ambiguous. Trimming took off 8 bases at V and 4 bases at J, with 14 bases between the two ends. CDR3 size: 12 residues. Germline V lookup: CDR1 SQVTM, CDR2 ANQGSEA. Full variable domain (rest looked up from reference TRBV29-1 and TRBJ1-2): SAVISQKPSRDICQRGTSLTIQCQVDSQVTMMFWYRQQPGQSLTLIATANQGSEATYESGFVIDKFPISRPNLTFSTLTVSNMSPEDSSIYLCSCRQHSYGYTFGSGTRLTVV.

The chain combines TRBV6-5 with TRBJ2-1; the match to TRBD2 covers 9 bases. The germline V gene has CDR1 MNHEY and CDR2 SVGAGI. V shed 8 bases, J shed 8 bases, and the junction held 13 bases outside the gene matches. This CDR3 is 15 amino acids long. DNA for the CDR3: TGTGCCAGCCAAGTCACGGGTAGCGGGAGCTATGAGCAGTTCTTC. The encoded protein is CASQVTGSGSYEQFF.

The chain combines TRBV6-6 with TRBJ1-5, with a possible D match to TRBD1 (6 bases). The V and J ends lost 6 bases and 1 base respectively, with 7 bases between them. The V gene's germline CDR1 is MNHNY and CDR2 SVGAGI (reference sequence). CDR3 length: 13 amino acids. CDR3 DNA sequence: TGTGCCAGCAGCCAGGGGAGCAATCAGCCCCAGCATTTT. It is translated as CASSQGSNQPQHF.

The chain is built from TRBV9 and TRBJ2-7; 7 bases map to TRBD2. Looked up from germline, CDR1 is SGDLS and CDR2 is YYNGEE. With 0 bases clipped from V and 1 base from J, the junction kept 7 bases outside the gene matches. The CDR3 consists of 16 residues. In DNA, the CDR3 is TGTGCCAGCAGCGTAGGAGGGGCTAGCGGTTCCTACGAGCAGTACTTC. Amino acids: CASSVGGASGSYEQYF.

The CDR3 protein is CAWSGPPGIDYGYTF. In nucleotides, the CDR3 is TGTGCCTGGAGTGGCCCTCCGGGAATCGACTATGGCTACACCTTC. V usage is TRBV30 and J usage is TRBJ1-2; D gene uncertain. Trimming stripped 1 base from V and 3 bases from J, with 15 bases between. The germline CDR1 and CDR2 sequences are GTSNPN and SVGIG (reference sequence). This CDR3 is 15 amino acids long.

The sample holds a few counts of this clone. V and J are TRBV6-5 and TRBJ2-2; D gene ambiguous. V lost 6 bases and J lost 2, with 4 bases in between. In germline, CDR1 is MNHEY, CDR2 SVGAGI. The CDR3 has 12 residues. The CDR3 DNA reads TGTGCCAGCAGACCCAACACCGGGGAGCTGTTTTTT. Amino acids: CASRPNTGELFF.

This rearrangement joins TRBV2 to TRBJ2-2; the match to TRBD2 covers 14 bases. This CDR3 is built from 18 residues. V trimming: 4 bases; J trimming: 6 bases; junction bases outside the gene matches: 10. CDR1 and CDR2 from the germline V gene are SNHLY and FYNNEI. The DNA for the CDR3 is TGTGCCAGCAGTGGTCCGGGACTAGCGGGAGAAATCCCCGGGGAGCTGTTTTTT. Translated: CASSGPGLAGEIPGELFF.